The present entry profiles one TCR beta chain with its context. Antigen unknown. The data were obtained in a study of shared clonotypes between healthy human individuals. Notes on the study in general: A few donors had around 5% of their naive CD4 clonotypes in common. Generally, estimated richness proved larger in naive subsets than it did in memory subsets.

The method was immunoSEQ multiplex PCR; TCRdb's version includes in-frame clones alone and lacks a portion of them. The table records 2,500,000 or so clones, 80% to 95% of them present only once. Adults of Caucasian background living in Nashville, Tennessee made up all donors. V was pared by 4 bases and J by 4 bases, with 5 bases between. Germline CDR1 reads MNHEY; CDR2 reads SMNVEV (reference sequence). This CDR3 spans 11 amino acids. The sequence was collected from a man aged 18 to 30 in good health. Some clones in this sample may be carry-over from other donors' samples. The genes are TRBV27 and TRBJ2-7; D remains ambiguous. The sample comprised naive CD4+ T cells from PBMCs. Subset of the sample: CD45RA+ positively selected. CDR3 DNA sequence: TGTGCCAGCAGTTCACGGTACGAGCAGTACTTC. Its translation is CASSSRYEQYF.